Presented here are 27 T cell receptor beta chains from one specimen sequenced in a study of monozygotic twins with inflammatory bowel disease. Using the 5' RACE reads, TCRdb records one entry per CDR3 protein without DNA. The clone table shows around 230,000 distinct CDR3 sequences, with the ten largest holding around 1.5%. Specimen: blood. Every receptor here comes from a human donor with ulcerative colitis or Crohn's disease, or a healthy co-twin of an affected twin (not recorded which).

The chain links TRBV5-4 to TRBJ2-2; TCRdb's D gene call, TRBD1, goes unchecked for lack of DNA. The CDR3 loop spans 15 amino acids. Germline V lookup: CDR1 SGHNT, CDR2 YYREEE (reference sequence). Here the CDR3 reads CASSRQGSNTGELFF.

The chain employs TRBV5-1 and TRBJ2-3; TCRdb designates TRBD2, a call that cannot be tested without DNA. The germline V gene has CDR1 SGHRS and CDR2 YFSETQ. The CDR3 has 15 amino acids. CDR3 sequence reads: CASSLLAGATDTQYF.

The V and J genes are TRBV6-1 and TRBJ2-5. CDR3 length equals 12 residues. Germline loops: CDR1 MNHNS, CDR2 SASEGT. CDR3 protein: CASSEVILAQYF.

This chain connects TRBV18 to TRBJ1-3; TCRdb outputs TRBD1, but without DNA this stays unchecked. Germline lookup yields CDR1 KGHSH and CDR2 LQKENI. The CDR3 is made up of 14 amino acids. The CDR3 is CASSYGQNGNTIYF.

This chain joins TRBV7-8 and TRBJ2-7; TCRdb reports TRBD1, a call that lacks DNA to check it against. CDR1 SGHVS and CDR2 FQNEAQ come from the germline V gene. The CDR3 extends over 13 amino acids. CDR3: CASSSDSLYEQYF.

The chain has TRBV13 and TRBJ2-4; the D gene TCRdb calls, TRBD1, cannot be checked with no DNA. The CDR3 totals 14 residues. In germline, CDR1 is PRHDT, CDR2 FYEKMQ (reference sequence). CDR3 sequence reads: CASSTGQGRGIQYF. Looking up the rest from reference TRBV13 and TRBJ2-4 gives the full variable domain: AAGVIQSPRHLIKEKRETATLKCYPIPRHDTVYWYQQGPGQDPQFLISFYEKMQSDKGSIPDRFSAQQFSDYHSELNMSSLELGDSALYFCASSTGQGRGIQYFGAGTRLSVL.

The chain uses TRBV7-9 and TRBJ1-6. Germline V CDR1 and CDR2: SEHNR, FQNEAQ (reference sequence). This CDR3 is 12 amino acids long. Here the CDR3 reads CAGRRDNSPLHF.

This CDR3 reads CASSFRDGGYEQYF. The chain joins TRBV5-1 to TRBJ2-7; TCRdb's D gene call, TRBD1, goes unchecked for lack of DNA. This CDR3 contains 14 residues. Germline V gene sequence: CDR1 SGHRS, CDR2 YFSETQ.

The CDR3: CASSFEGRWTEAFF. This chain joins TRBV5-1 and TRBJ1-1. Germline assignment: CDR1 SGHRS and CDR2 YFSETQ. The CDR3 is made up of 14 amino acids.

This rearrangement joins TRBV12-3 or TRBV12-4 to TRBJ1-2; TCRdb selects TRBD1, and the lack of DNA leaves this call unchecked. The CDR3 contains 13 residues. The CDR3 loop reads CASRPDSNYGYTF.

This CDR3 is CSARDWKGEGPYEQYF. The chain recombines TRBV20-1 with TRBJ2-7; lacking DNA, the TRBD1 call made by TCRdb goes unchecked. This CDR3 has 16 residues. Looked up from germline, CDR1 is DFQATT and CDR2 is SNEGSKA (reference sequence).

The chain employs TRBV2 and TRBJ2-5; without DNA, the TCRdb call of TRBD1 cannot be checked. The CDR3 length is 14 residues. Germline V gene sequence: CDR1 SNHLY, CDR2 FYNNEI. The CDR3 loop is CASSDKTLGGTQYF. Full variable domain (outside the CDR3, taken from reference TRBV2 and TRBJ2-5): EPEVTQTPSHQVTQMGQEVILRCVPISNHLYFYWYRQILGQKVEFLVSFYNNEISEKSEIFDDQFSVERPDGSNFTLKIRSTKLEDSAMYFCASSDKTLGGTQYFGPGTRLLVL.

The rearrangement uses TRBV3-1 and TRBJ2-7. CDR1 is LGHDT, CDR2 YNNKEL, per germline (reference sequence). The CDR3 contains 15 residues. This chain's CDR3 is CASSQGSDTPYEQYF.

The V call is TRBV29-1, the J call TRBJ2-7; TCRdb's D call of TRBD1 is untestable without DNA. This CDR3 is 11 amino acids long. CDR1 SQVTM and CDR2 ANQGSEA come from the germline V gene. This CDR3 reads CSIRTVYEQYF.

This chain connects TRBV5-6 to TRBJ1-4; the D gene TCRdb calls, TRBD1, cannot be checked with no DNA. Germline V gene data show CDR1 as SGHDT and CDR2 as YYEEEE. The CDR3 runs to 15 residues. CDR3 protein: CASSSQTGGNEKLFF.

The chain links TRBV6-5 to TRBJ2-1. Germline V gene data show CDR1 as MNHEY and CDR2 as SVGAGI. The CDR3 covers 17 residues. The CDR3 is CASSYSASGGPYNEQFF.

The rearrangement links TRBV5-1 to TRBJ2-5; TCRdb's D call, TRBD1, is unchecked because there is no DNA. The CDR3 has 14 amino acids. Germline-derived CDR1 and CDR2 are SGHRS and YFSETQ. CDR3 sequence reads: CASSLTGGQETQYF.

This chain uses TRBV20-1 with TRBJ1-1. The germline gives CDR1 DFQATT, CDR2 SNEGSKA (reference sequence). This CDR3 spans 14 amino acids. The chain's CDR3 is CSARDFIGDSEAFF.

This rearrangement joins TRBV7-9 to TRBJ2-5; TCRdb outputs TRBD2, but without DNA this stays unchecked. Germline V gives CDR1 SEHNR, CDR2 FQNEAQ (reference sequence). The CDR3 covers 11 residues. This chain's CDR3 is CASSLQGLQYF.

The CDR3 sequence: CASSPLVQGEQYF. The chain has TRBV3-1 and TRBJ2-7; without DNA, the TCRdb call of TRBD1 cannot be checked. The CDR3 consists of 13 residues. Germline assignment: CDR1 LGHDT and CDR2 YNNKEL (reference sequence).

This CDR3 reads CASSVSRTSAGYTF. This chain joins TRBV7-2 and TRBJ1-2; the TRBD1 assignment by TCRdb is unverifiable without DNA. CDR3 length: 14 residues. Germline V lookup: CDR1 SGHTA, CDR2 FQGNSA.

CDR3 loop: CASRQGPVVHIQYF. V usage is TRBV2 and J usage is TRBJ2-4; TCRdb indicates TRBD1, and absent DNA this call remains unverified. This CDR3 spans 14 amino acids. Germline CDR1 SNHLY, CDR2 FYNNEI.

The chain uses TRBV10-3 and TRBJ2-5; absent DNA, TCRdb's TRBD2 call cannot be checked. The CDR3 covers 15 residues. Germline-derived CDR1 and CDR2 are ENHRY and SYGVKD. The CDR3 is CAISRSGGAQETQYF.

The V and J genes are TRBV5-1 and TRBJ2-2; TCRdb selects TRBD1, and the lack of DNA leaves this call unchecked. The germline gives CDR1 SGHRS, CDR2 YFSETQ. This CDR3 contains 16 residues. CDR3 sequence: CASSLNPGTNTGELFF.

This chain connects TRBV5-5 to TRBJ2-3; there is no DNA to check the TCRdb D call of TRBD2. Germline CDR1 and CDR2: SGHKS and YYEKEE (reference sequence). There are 16 residues in the CDR3. CDR3: CASSSNLAGGPDTQYF.

This chain joins TRBV2 and TRBJ1-1. Germline V gene sequence: CDR1 SNHLY, CDR2 FYNNEI. The CDR3 length is 12 residues. This CDR3 reads CASSGQNTEAFF.

The V call is TRBV12-3 or TRBV12-4, the J call TRBJ1-6. The CDR3 sequence is 13 residues long. The CDR3 spells CASSTRLSGTLHF.